This T cell receptor (beta chain) was retrieved from a study of blood T cell repertoires in COVID-19 (TCRdb year 2020). Regarding the complete study: Samples covering the acute and convalescent phases of COVID-19 were provided by collaborators in the United States, Italy and Spain. Deeply sampled blood TCRbeta repertoires from subjects exposed to, actively infected with, or recovered from COVID-19 were included in the dataset. The samples were drawn from the first 160 participants of the ongoing ImmuneRACE study and from 1,200 or so subjects provided by 6 global collaborators. The repertoires were made available in a free public database intended to serve as a resource for research on the immune response to SARS-CoV-2. A de-identified subject ID, COVID-19 status, age in years and sex were almost always included in the sample metadata. Where available, HLA class I and class II types were taken from metadata supplied by the sample provider and were not determined by assay-based typing. The prospective study material was composed of cDNA or gDNA derived from T cells, B-cell-depleted T cells, or PBMCs.

The CDR3, cysteine through phenylalanine, is 15 amino acids long. This entry keeps only the CDR3 DNA: 45 bases, framed from base 1. CDR1 is given as MNHEY and CDR2 as SVGAGI, both from the germline V gene. V is shortened by 0 bases, J by 2 bases, and the region joining them spans 10 bases. TCRbeta CDR3 regions were amplified from genomic DNA by means of the immunoSEQ Assay, a bias-controlled multiplex PCR. For the original study's pipeline: The number of nucleated cells in each sample was estimated by amplification of reference gene primers within the assay. To quantify the absolute abundance of each unique TCRbeta CDR3 rearrangement, sequence reads were collapsed and filtered. For each sample, productive Simpson clonality was calculated as the square root of Simpson's diversity index over productive rearrangements. TCRdb retrieved this table from immuneACCESS and kept in-frame rearrangements only. Not all clones are present; in checked studies, unresolved V genes account for under half, and no reason is known for the remainder. The DNA was the basis for D and trimming; V, J and clone size are from that table. This sample lists 55,000 to 70,000 clones; 70% to 90% were detected once. The top ten hold roughly 6.6% of the sample.

Concerning this clone: Its antigen remains unidentified. Base-call qualities are not available, and no considerably larger clone is one nucleotide away.

Collaborating institutions collected whole blood in K2EDTA tubes following their own protocols. For TCRbeta analysis, collaborator samples were shipped as frozen whole blood, as isolated PBMCs, or as DNA extracted from either sample type. The full study reports these points: The amount of clinical and demographic metadata varied by source and participant and was provided uncurated.

Material: peripheral blood. This receptor was obtained from a man between 60 and 75 years old with acute or convalescent COVID-19. Here the chain combines TRBV6-5 and TRBJ1-1, with no confident D gene call. The nucleotides read TGTGCCAGCAGTTACTCCTACAGCTCAAACACTGAAGCTTTCTTT. Translated, this is CASSYSYSSNTEAFF.